This passage covers 4 T cell receptor beta chains from one sample sequenced in a study of blood T cell repertoires in COVID-19. Sequencing was performed with immunoSEQ multiplex PCR; in TCRdb, only in-frame clones are kept and a portion is missing. The data contain approximately 210,000 clones, roughly 79% of them seen just once; the ten biggest clones take up 8% to 9.5%. Sequenced input: PBMCs or T cells enriched from blood (not recorded which). Receptor source: a woman aged 45-59 years with acute COVID-19.

In its sample, this clone was seen a few times. The rearrangement uses TRBV18 and TRBJ2-2; D perhaps matches TRBD1 (5 bases). In germline, CDR1 is KGHSH, CDR2 LQKENI. The CDR3 has 13 residues. Trimming pared 7 bases from V and 2 bases from J, leaving 8 bases between. The CDR3 DNA reads TGTGCCAGCTTCCGGACAAACACCGGGGAGCTGTTTTTT. This gives the protein CASFRTNTGELFF.

J is TRBJ1-2 and V is TRBV6-5, with 7 bases lining up with TRBD1. The V and J ends lost 5 bases and 7 bases, in that order; junction bases with no gene match: 10. The CDR3 is made up of 14 amino acids. Germline V CDR1 and CDR2: MNHEY, SVGAGI. The CDR3 region has the DNA TGTGCCAGCAGTCGAACAGGGGAATCGACTGGCTACACCTTC. Translated, it gives CASSRTGESTGYTF.

The chain combines TRBV4-2 with TRBJ2-7, with D tentatively TRBD2 (5 bases). The CDR3 is made up of 16 amino acids. V dropped 0 bases and J dropped 5 bases, with 17 bases sitting between them. Germline CDR1 is LGHNA and CDR2 is YNFKEQ. The CDR3 coding sequence is TGTGCCAGCAGCCAAGAGCCGAGGGCCCCTATCCACGAGCAGTACTTC. Amino acid sequence: CASSQEPRAPIHEQYF.

This clone was detected a few times. V usage is TRBV28 and J usage is TRBJ1-2; perhaps TRBD1 as D (6 bases). CDR1 and CDR2 (germline): MDHEN, SYDVKM. CDR3 length: 14 amino acids. Trimming pared 7 bases from V and 8 bases from J, leaving 20 bases between. The CDR3 loop reads CASTQFGGLQGYTF. CDR3 DNA sequence: TGTGCCAGCACCCAGTTCGGGGGGCTGCAAGGCTACACCTTC.